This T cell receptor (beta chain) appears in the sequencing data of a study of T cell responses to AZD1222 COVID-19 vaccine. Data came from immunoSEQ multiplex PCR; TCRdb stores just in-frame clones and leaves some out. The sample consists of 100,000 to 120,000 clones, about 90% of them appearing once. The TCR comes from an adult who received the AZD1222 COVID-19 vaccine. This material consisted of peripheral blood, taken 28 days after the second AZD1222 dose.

The CDR3 DNA reads as TGTGTCTCGGGAGATCCCAAAAACATTCAGTACTTC. It is translated as CVSGDPKNIQYF. The rearrangement joins TRBV28 to TRBJ2-4; weak D call: TRBD2 (6 bases). The CDR3 runs to 12 residues. CDR1 MDHEN and CDR2 SYDVKM come from the germline V gene. Looking up the rest from reference TRBV28 and TRBJ2-4 gives the full variable domain: DVKVTQSSRYLVKRTGEKVFLECVQDMDHENMFWYRQDPGLGLRLIYFSYDVKMKEKGDIPEGYSVSREKKERFSLILESASTNQTSMYLCVSGDPKNIQYFGAGTRLSVL.